The 21 T cell receptor beta chains in this list originate from one sample, sequenced in a study of T-cell memory formation after mild COVID-19. TCRdb analysed the 5' RACE reads with MiXCR anew, one entry per CDR3 protein. The data show about 430,000 distinct CDR3 sequences, roughly a quarter seen once. Sequencing input: PBMCs or a T cell subset sorted from them (not recorded which). These receptors all come from an adult woman who had mild COVID-19 (a few samples of this study predate the infection). Cell type and time point are not known.

This sequence joins TRBV7-8 and TRBJ2-7; D tentatively fits TRBD1 or TRBD2 (5 bases each). The CDR3 length is 15 residues. The V and J ends lost 3 bases and 4 bases respectively, with 16 bases between them. The germline gives CDR1 SGHVS, CDR2 FQNEAQ. The CDR3 here is CASSFRDPTTYEQYF. CDR3 bases: TGTGCCAGCAGCTTCCGGGACCCAACGACATACGAGCAGTACTTC.

In its sample, this clonotype was seen many times. The rearrangement uses TRBV12-3 or TRBV12-4 and TRBJ2-7, with TRBD1 matching over 8 bases. Losses at the gene ends were 5 bases for V and 6 bases for J; bases not matched to a gene: 6. This CDR3 is 13 amino acids long. CDR3 coding DNA: TGTGCCAGCAGTCCCAGGACAGGGCCCGAGCAGTACTTC. This sequence encodes CASSPRTGPEQYF.

This rearrangement joins TRBV7-6 to TRBJ2-3, with D maybe TRBD2 (5 bases). Per germline, CDR1 SGHVS and CDR2 FNYEAQ. The CDR3 is 15 amino acids. V was pared by 5 bases and J by 2 bases, with 14 bases between. The CDR3 nucleotides read TGTGCCAGCAGCCGCGAGGGCCTTTTCACAGATACGCAGTATTTT. It codes for CASSREGLFTDTQYF.

There are a few counts of this clonotype. V and J are TRBV12-3 or TRBV12-4 and TRBJ2-5, with unresolved D. The CDR3 totals 13 residues. V shed 6 bases and J shed 3 bases, with 11 bases lying between them. The CDR3 here is CASSPGPEETQYF. The CDR3 nucleotides read TGTGCCAGCAGCCCGGGTCCCGAAGAGACCCAGTACTTC.

This clonotype has only a few counts. This chain links TRBV5-1 with TRBJ2-3; TRBD2 is a possible D gene (5 bases). V shed 7 bases and J shed 14 bases, with 17 bases lying between them. Germline values: CDR1 SGHRS, CDR2 YFSETQ. This CDR3 spans 11 amino acids. CDR3: CASRGQDFRYF. CDR3 nucleotide sequence: TGCGCCAGCCGCGGGCAGGACTTTCGGTATTTT.

This clonotype was recorded at least ten times. The rearrangement links TRBV4-2 to TRBJ2-1; 7 bases align to TRBD2. Germline lookup yields CDR1 LGHNA and CDR2 YNFKEQ. V was pared by 1 base and J by 3 bases, with 6 bases of the junction left unmatched. The CDR3 consists of 16 residues. CDR3 region: CASSQGGGSDYNEQFF. CDR3 bases: TGTGCCAGCAGCCAAGGCGGCGGGAGCGACTACAATGAGCAGTTCTTC.

This chain links TRBV27 with TRBJ1-2; D unresolved. The germline V gene has CDR1 MNHEY and CDR2 SMNVEV (reference sequence). The CDR3 extends over 15 amino acids. V was pared by 1 base and J by 2 bases, with 11 bases between. The CDR3 region is CASSLLATLNYGYTF. The CDR3 DNA sequence: TGTGCCAGCAGTTTATTGGCCACCCTGAACTATGGCTACACCTTC.

In DNA, the CDR3 is TGTGCCAGCAGTGTAAGACTAGCGGGATCATCCCATGAGCAGTTCTTC. Translation gives CASSVRLAGSSHEQFF. The V gene is TRBV12-3 or TRBV12-4, the J gene TRBJ2-1, with TRBD2 matching 11 bases. This CDR3 contains 16 residues. The V and J ends lost 5 bases and 8 bases, in that order; junction bases with no gene match: 11.

This clonotype appeared a few times. The chain carries TRBV6-6 and TRBJ2-5, with 8 bases identical to TRBD1. V lost 5 bases, J lost 1 base, and 9 bases stayed unmatched. The germline CDR1 and CDR2 sequences are MNHNY and SVGAGI (reference sequence). CDR3 length: 16 residues. DNA of the CDR3: TGTGCCAGCAGTCGCGGACAGGGCTCCTTCCAAGAGACCCAGTACTTC. Translated, it gives CASSRGQGSFQETQYF.

This chain links TRBV27 with TRBJ2-7, with D uncertain. Trimming took off 2 bases at V and 2 bases at J, with 10 bases between the two ends. CDR3 length: 14 amino acids. The germline gives CDR1 MNHEY, CDR2 SMNVEV (reference sequence). CDR3 coding DNA: TGTGCCAGCAGTTTACGTGCGATTACCTACGAGCAGTACTTC. Its protein product is CASSLRAITYEQYF.

The chain has TRBV5-5 and TRBJ1-2, with TRBD1 as a possible D gene (5 bases). Germline V gene data show CDR1 as SGHKS and CDR2 as YYEKEE (reference sequence). The CDR3 totals 16 residues. Trimming removed 5 bases from V and 0 bases from J, with 17 bases in between. The CDR3 bases are TGTGCCAGCAGTGTGCGGGACGGATATTCTAACTATGGCTACACCTTC. Translating it yields CASSVRDGYSNYGYTF.

V is TRBV20-1 and J is TRBJ1-5; D remains unclear. This CDR3 has 15 residues. The germline V gene has CDR1 DFQATT and CDR2 SNEGSKA (reference sequence). The ends were cut back, 2 bases at V and 3 bases at J, with 14 bases in the middle. The CDR3 loop reads CSARPRNLNNQPQHF. The CDR3 DNA reads as TGCAGTGCTAGACCCAGGAACCTTAACAATCAGCCCCAGCATTTT.

The genes are TRBV6-5 and TRBJ2-1; TRBD2 agrees at 9 bases. Looked up from germline, CDR1 is MNHEY and CDR2 is SVGAGI. This CDR3 has 15 residues. V shed 3 bases, J shed 10 bases, and the junction held 10 bases outside the gene matches. The CDR3 DNA sequence: TGTGCCAGCAGTTATGAAGGCGGGAGGGCCGTCGAGCAGTTCTTC. Translation: CASSYEGGRAVEQFF.

This clonotype is labeled medium-sized. The chain employs TRBV6-5 and TRBJ2-5; the match to TRBD1 covers 7 bases. Unmatched junction bases numbered 10, after V lost 6 bases and J lost 0 bases. This CDR3 is built from 16 residues. Germline values: CDR1 MNHEY, CDR2 SVGAGI. The CDR3 region has the DNA TGTGCCAGCAGCCCCGGGACAGACATCTACCAAGAGACCCAGTACTTC. This gives the protein CASSPGTDIYQETQYF.

This rearrangement joins TRBV10-3 to TRBJ2-7; 7 bases are shared with TRBD2. V lost 5 bases and J lost 2; bases outside the gene matches: 9. CDR1 is ENHRY and CDR2 is SYGVKD in the germline V gene. The CDR3 totals 15 residues. The CDR3 bases are TGTGCCATCAGTCTGACTAGCTTGGGAACCTACGAGCAGTACTTC. It translates to CAISLTSLGTYEQYF.

The rearrangement links TRBV5-1 to TRBJ1-1; 12 nucleotides agree with TRBD1. V dropped 7 bases and J dropped 6; count of bases not matched to a gene: 4. Germline assignment: CDR1 SGHRS and CDR2 YFSETQ. CDR3 length equals 13 residues. The CDR3 DNA reads TGCGCCAGCCGGGACAGGGGGCGGGCTGAAGCTTTCTTT. Its protein product is CASRDRGRAEAFF.

This clonotype was counted a few times. The rearrangement links TRBV6-5 to TRBJ2-1; 14 bases map to TRBD2. V gave up 0 bases and J gave up 2 bases; unmatched junction bases: 0. This CDR3 comprises 17 residues. CDR1 and CDR2 from the germline V gene are MNHEY and SVGAGI. The CDR3 spells CASSYSGLAGAYNEQFF. CDR3 sequence (DNA): TGTGCCAGCAGTTACTCGGGACTAGCGGGAGCCTACAATGAGCAGTTCTTC.

This clonotype was observed a handful of times. V usage is TRBV6-5 and J usage is TRBJ2-1; TRBD1 matches at 10 bases. V lost 6 bases to trimming and J lost 8 bases; unmatched junction nucleotides: 7. The CDR3 loop spans 14 amino acids. CDR1 and CDR2 from the germline V gene are MNHEY and SVGAGI. The DNA of the CDR3 is TGTGCCAGCAGGAGGGACAGGGGTGGGGATGAGCAGTTCTTC. This codes for CASRRDRGGDEQFF.

V gene TRBV21-1 combines with J gene TRBJ1-1; whether TRBD1, the table's D call, matches the DNA was not checked. TRBV21-1 is a known pseudogene. The CDR3 has 16 residues. The CDR3 here is CASSKAVSGMNTEAFF. CDR3 nucleotides: TGTGCCAGCAGCAAAGCAGTCTCAGGGATGAACACTGAAGCTTTCTTT.

The chain links TRBV29-1 to TRBJ2-5; 8 bases fit TRBD1. The CDR3 length is 13 residues. Trimming at V came to 7 bases and at J to 5 bases, leaving 9 bases not matched to a gene. Germline V gives CDR1 SQVTM, CDR2 ANQGSEA. The CDR3 reads CSAVDRGVETQYF. The CDR3 DNA reads TGCAGCGCCGTTGACAGGGGCGTGGAGACCCAGTACTTC.

This clonotype was recorded at least ten times. The chain links TRBV6-5 to TRBJ2-7; D unclear. This CDR3 contains 13 residues. CDR1 and CDR2 from the germline V gene are MNHEY and SVGAGI. V was trimmed by 2 bases and J by 5 bases, leaving 10 bases between them. The CDR3 region has the DNA TGTGCCAGCAGTTACGGGTTGGGTAACGAGCAGTACTTC. It specifies CASSYGLGNEQYF.